Listed here are 31 T cell receptor beta chains from one sample, sequenced in a study of blood T cell repertoires in COVID-19. Here immunoSEQ multiplex PCR was the method, and the copy in TCRdb shows in-frame clones only, minus some. This sample has approximately 170,000 clones, with under 80% found just once. The specimen sequenced was peripheral blood. These receptors all come from a woman between 45 and 60 years old with acute or convalescent COVID-19.

The chain has TRBV9 and TRBJ1-2, with D unresolved. This CDR3 region has 14 residues. Germline assignment: CDR1 SGDLS and CDR2 YYNGEE. The V and J ends lost 0 bases and 8 bases respectively, with 14 bases between them. For the CDR3, the DNA is TGTGCCAGCAGCGTAGGCCTCCGTGTTGAGGGCTACACCTTC. This sequence encodes CASSVGLRVEGYTF. Full variable domain (outside the CDR3, taken from reference TRBV9 and TRBJ1-2): DSGVTQTPKHLITATGQRVTLRCSPRSGDLSVYWYQQSLDQGLQFLIQYYNGEERAKGNILERFSAQQFPDLHSELNLSSLELGDSALYFCASSVGLRVEGYTFGSGTRLTVV.

The chain joins TRBV6-5 to TRBJ1-1; 8 positions match TRBD1. Germline-derived CDR1 and CDR2 are MNHEY and SVGAGI. J lost 8 bases, V lost 0 bases, and 5 bases had no gene match. The CDR3 has 14 residues. The CDR3 protein is CASSYSFDRGEAFF. The CDR3 DNA is TGTGCCAGCAGTTACTCCTTCGACAGGGGCGAAGCTTTCTTT.

The J gene is TRBJ2-7, the V gene TRBV4-3; no firm D call. V was pared by 0 bases and J by 0 bases, with 9 bases between. The CDR3 runs 15 residues. CDR1 and CDR2 (germline): LGHNA, YSLEER. CDR3 bases: TGCGCCAGCAGCCAAGATGCCCGCAGCTCCTACGAGCAGTACTTC. Amino acid sequence: CASSQDARSSYEQYF.

CDR3 bases: TGTGCCAGCAGCCAACCGGACAGGGGGGCATATGGCTACACCTTC. This codes for CASSQPDRGAYGYTF. The rearrangement joins TRBV7-2 to TRBJ1-2; 10 positions match TRBD1. Unmatched junction bases numbered 8, after V lost 5 bases and J lost 5 bases. Per the germline V gene, CDR1 is SGHTA and CDR2 is FQGNSA. This CDR3 has 15 residues.

This chain connects TRBV10-1 to TRBJ2-7; D is possibly TRBD1 (6 bases). The CDR3 is 14 residues long. The V end lost 6 bases, the J end lost 4 bases, and 16 bases lay between the germline ends. From germline, CDR1 is WNHNN and CDR2 SYGVQD (reference sequence). CDR3 protein: CASSSSGVAYEQYF. The CDR3 DNA follows: TGCGCCAGCAGCAGCTCAGGGGTTGCTTACGAGCAGTACTTC.

On this clone: One end of the junction fails to match germline, which may point to a read error. The rearrangement joins TRBV5-6 to TRBJ1-6; 10 bases match TRBD1. This CDR3 has 16 residues. The germline V gene has CDR1 SGHDT and CDR2 YYEEEE. CDR3 sequence reads: CASRLGQGNNNSPLHF. The CDR3 DNA reads TGTGCCAGCAGATTGGGACAGGGGAACAATAATTCACCCCTCCACTTT.

The chain couples TRBV29-1 to TRBJ2-7; a possible D gene is TRBD1 (6 bases). V lost 6 bases, J lost 6 bases, and 18 bases lay in between. This CDR3 spans 13 amino acids. Germline CDR1 reads SQVTM; CDR2 reads ANQGSEA. CDR3 residues: CSVRGGGKGEQYF. The CDR3 DNA sequence: TGCAGCGTGAGGGGTGGGGGCAAGGGCGAGCAGTACTTC.

Only one count was recorded for this clone. Distinct nucleotide sequences in the sample also encode this CDR3. The chain employs TRBV7-9 and TRBJ1-4; D remains ambiguous. Germline assignment: CDR1 SEHNR and CDR2 FQNEAQ (reference sequence). V was cut by 0 bases and J by 7 bases, with 6 bases left in between. This CDR3 spans 13 amino acids. In nucleotides, the CDR3 is TGTGCCAGCAGCTTAGCAGGGAGTGAAAAACTGTTTTTT. Encoded protein: CASSLAGSEKLFF.

The gene calls are TRBV7-2 and TRBJ2-2; tentative D call: TRBD2 (6 bases). Germline CDR1 is SGHTA and CDR2 is FQGNSA. V shed 6 bases and J shed 7 bases, with 12 bases lying between them. This CDR3 region has 13 residues. The CDR3 loop reads CASSSIADGELFF. DNA of the CDR3: TGTGCCAGCAGTTCAATAGCGGACGGGGAGCTGTTTTTT.

The chain has TRBV19 and TRBJ1-2; 7 bases align to TRBD1. The CDR3 contains 15 residues. The germline V gene encodes CDR1 LNHDA and CDR2 SQIVND (reference sequence). The V and J ends lost 10 bases and 4 bases, in that order; junction bases with no gene match: 15. CDR3: CATHPSTGPLYGYTF. CDR3 DNA sequence: TGTGCCACCCACCCCTCGACAGGGCCCCTCTATGGCTACACCTTC.

The rearrangement joins TRBV6-5 to TRBJ2-7, with TRBD1 matching over 8 bases. Unmatched junction bases numbered 5, after V lost 4 bases and J lost 3 bases. CDR3 length: 14 amino acids. CDR1 and CDR2 from the germline V gene are MNHEY and SVGAGI. The CDR3 loop reads CASSSGQGHYEQYF. For the CDR3, the DNA is TGTGCCAGCAGTTCCGGACAGGGCCACTACGAGCAGTACTTC.

The chain has TRBV18 and TRBJ2-2, with 8 positions matching TRBD2. J gave up 1 base and V 4 bases, and 2 bases lay outside the gene matches. This CDR3 region has 15 residues. CDR1 and CDR2 (germline): KGHSH, LQKENI. CDR3 loop: CASSLGLENTGELFF. In DNA form, the CDR3 reads TGTGCCAGCTCACTGGGACTAGAGAACACCGGGGAGCTGTTTTTT. The full variable domain, completed using reference TRBV18 and TRBJ2-2, is NAGVMQNPRHLVRRRGQEARLRCSPMKGHSHVYWYRQLPEEGLKFMVYLQKENIIDESGMPKERFSAEFPKEGPSILRIQQVVRGDSAAYFCASSLGLENTGELFFGEGSRLTVL.

This chain joins TRBV19 and TRBJ2-3; TRBD2 aligns across 12 bases. Per germline, CDR1 LNHDA and CDR2 SQIVND (reference sequence). The CDR3 is 16 amino acids. J was trimmed by 3 bases and V by 2 bases; bases with no gene match: 3. CDR3 region: CASSIPTSGGTDTQYF. CDR3 bases: TGTGCCAGTAGTATACCGACTAGCGGGGGAACAGATACGCAGTATTTT.

The chain employs TRBV5-5 and TRBJ2-3; D is ambiguous. The CDR3 loop spans 11 amino acids. V was clipped by 5 bases and J by 3 bases, with 4 bases between them. CDR1 is SGHKS, CDR2 YYEKEE, per germline (reference sequence). The CDR3 coding sequence is TGTGCCAGCAGTTCTACAGATACGCAGTATTTT. Encoded protein: CASSSTDTQYF.

V and J are TRBV10-3 and TRBJ2-7; 10 bases line up with TRBD1. The junction had 5 bases not matched to a gene; V was cut back by 4 bases and J by 5 bases. Germline CDR1 is ENHRY and CDR2 is SYGVKD. The CDR3 has 14 residues. DNA of the CDR3: TGTGCCATCAGTGGGTCCGGGACAGGGGACGAGCAGTACTTC. This gives the protein CAISGSGTGDEQYF.

The chain joins TRBV5-1 to TRBJ2-1; D may be TRBD1 (8 bases). Germline CDR1 SGHRS, CDR2 YFSETQ. The V end was cut by 3 bases, the J end by 9 bases, with 16 bases between. This CDR3 spans 14 amino acids. CDR3 bases: TGCGCCAGCAGCTCCTGGACAGGGAGGGCTGAGCAGTTCTTC. It translates to CASSSWTGRAEQFF.

This chain uses TRBV5-1 with TRBJ2-1, with TRBD2 identical over 14 bases. Germline values: CDR1 SGHRS, CDR2 YFSETQ. The CDR3 spans 15 residues. The junction had 4 bases not matched to a gene; V was cut back by 4 bases and J by 7 bases. The CDR3 here is CASSVTSGRDNEQFF. DNA of the CDR3: TGCGCCAGCAGCGTGACTAGCGGGAGGGATAATGAGCAGTTCTTC.

Only one count was recorded for this clone. This chain uses TRBV6-6 with TRBJ1-3, with no clear D. The CDR3 runs to 13 residues. V was shortened by 7 bases and J by 0 bases, with 7 bases between the two germline ends. Germline loops: CDR1 MNHNY, CDR2 SVGAGI (reference sequence). The CDR3 DNA reads as TGTGCCAGCACCCCCCACTCTGGAAACACCATATATTTT. As protein: CASTPHSGNTIYF.

The table lists this clone with a few counts. The chain links TRBV9 to TRBJ2-3; 12 bases map to TRBD1. Germline CDR1 reads SGDLS; CDR2 reads YYNGEE. V lost 3 bases, J lost 5 bases, and 4 bases stayed unmatched. The length of the CDR3 is 15 residues. CDR3 sequence: CASSAGTGGVDTQYF. The CDR3 nucleotides are TGTGCCAGCAGCGCCGGGACAGGGGGCGTAGATACGCAGTATTTT.

On this clone itself: Within the sample, other DNA sequences also encode this same CDR3. Here the CDR3 reads CATSRDRSQETQYF. The CDR3 DNA reads TGTGCCACCAGCAGGGACAGAAGCCAAGAGACCCAGTACTTC. The chain joins TRBV15 to TRBJ2-5; weak D call: TRBD1 (6 bases). V dropped 3 bases and J dropped 1 base, with 9 bases sitting between them. Germline CDR1 reads LNHNV; CDR2 reads YYDKDF (reference sequence). There are 14 residues in the CDR3. Complete variable domain (other parts from reference TRBV15 and TRBJ2-5): DAMVIQNPRYQVTQFGKPVTLSCSQTLNHNVMYWYQQKSSQAPKLLFHYYDKDFNNEADTPDNFQSRRPNTSFCFLDIRSPGLGDTAMYLCATSRDRSQETQYFGPGTRLLVL.

The count of this clone is one. V is TRBV4-3 and J is TRBJ2-7; maybe TRBD2 (5 bases). CDR1 is LGHNA, CDR2 YSLEER, per germline. Deletions cut 3 bases from V and 3 bases from J, with 15 bases between. The CDR3 spans 15 residues. The CDR3 sequence: CASSQELGESYEQYF. CDR3 in DNA: TGCGCCAGCAGCCAGGAACTAGGTGAGAGCTACGAGCAGTACTTC.

The chain uses TRBV5-6 and TRBJ2-7, with 7 bases lining up with TRBD1. The CDR3 runs to 14 residues. The V gene end was trimmed by 5 bases and the J gene end by 3 bases; junction bases not matched to a gene: 8. Per the germline V gene, CDR1 is SGHDT and CDR2 is YYEEEE. The CDR3 sequence: CASSHTRGNYEQYF. The DNA for the CDR3 is TGTGCCAGCAGTCATACCAGGGGGAACTACGAGCAGTACTTC.

V is TRBV19 and J is TRBJ1-5; tentatively, D is TRBD1 (6 bases). CDR1 and CDR2 (germline): LNHDA, SQIVND (reference sequence). Trimming left V 7 bases short and J 2 bases short, with 18 bases between. The CDR3 runs 16 residues. As DNA, the CDR3 is TGTGCCAGTACCCCGACAGGCGTTAATGGCAATCAGCCCCAGCATTTT. Encoded protein: CASTPTGVNGNQPQHF.

The V call is TRBV12-3 or TRBV12-4, the J call TRBJ2-2; D is unclear. CDR3 size: 12 residues. V was clipped by 7 bases and J by 1 base, with 4 bases between them. CDR3 sequence (DNA): TGTGCCAGCAATCGGAACACCGGGGAGCTGTTTTTT. The encoded protein is CASNRNTGELFF.

CDR3 residues: CASSTDSNQPQHF. DNA for the CDR3: TGTGCCAGCTCCACAGACAGCAATCAGCCCCAGCATTTT. The rearrangement joins TRBV18 to TRBJ1-5; no definite D call. Germline V gene lookup returns CDR1 KGHSH and CDR2 LQKENI. This CDR3 has 13 amino acids. Trimming left V 6 bases short and J 1 base short, with 7 bases between. The full variable domain, in which reference TRBV18 and TRBJ1-5 provide the parts outside the CDR3, is NAGVMQNPRHLVRRRGQEARLRCSPMKGHSHVYWYRQLPEEGLKFMVYLQKENIIDESGMPKERFSAEFPKEGPSILRIQQVVRGDSAAYFCASSTDSNQPQHFGDGTRLSIL.

This clone has only a few counts. The J gene is TRBJ2-3, the V gene TRBV15; 11 nucleotides line up with TRBD1. V dropped 0 bases and J dropped 5; count of bases not matched to a gene: 10. This CDR3 has 18 residues. CDR1 and CDR2 (germline): LNHNV, YYDKDF (reference sequence). The CDR3, as DNA: TGTGCCACCAGCAGAGATTCGAGGACAGGGGGCGCGGTAGATACGCAGTATTTT. It specifies CATSRDSRTGGAVDTQYF.

The chain links TRBV7-2 to TRBJ2-7, with no clear D. CDR1 and CDR2 (germline): SGHTA, FQGNSA. V was pared by 3 bases and J by 1 base, with 7 bases between. The CDR3 runs to 13 residues. In DNA, the CDR3 is TGTGCCAGCAGCTTTGAGAGATCCTACGAGCAGTACTTC. Residues: CASSFERSYEQYF.

This rearrangement joins TRBV19 to TRBJ1-5, with D possibly being TRBD1 (6 bases). Germline loops: CDR1 LNHDA, CDR2 SQIVND (reference sequence). The CDR3 has 17 amino acids. The V end was cut by 5 bases, the J end by 0 bases, with 17 bases between. The CDR3 bases are TGTGCCAGTAGTCACTACGGGCAGGGGTATAGCAATCAGCCCCAGCATTTT. Protein product: CASSHYGQGYSNQPQHF.

The chain joins TRBV15 to TRBJ2-3, with 13 bases matching TRBD2. The junction had 4 bases not matched to a gene; V was cut back by 1 base and J by 0 bases. CDR1 and CDR2 from the germline V gene are LNHNV and YYDKDF (reference sequence). This CDR3 has 18 residues. CDR3 residues: CATSRGGLAGASTDTQYF. The CDR3 coding sequence is TGTGCCACCAGCAGAGGAGGACTAGCGGGGGCCAGCACAGATACGCAGTATTTT.

V is TRBV7-8 and J is TRBJ2-5; D is possibly TRBD2 (6 bases). Trimming cost V 2 bases and J 5 bases, with 9 bases left between them. The germline gives CDR1 SGHVS, CDR2 FQNEAQ. The CDR3 runs to 13 residues. This chain's CDR3 is CASSLTGAETQYF. DNA of the CDR3: TGTGCCAGCAGCTTAACGGGAGCCGAGACCCAGTACTTC.

This clone was seen only a few times. The J gene is TRBJ2-1, the V gene TRBV6-5, with 8 bases fitting TRBD1. With 2 bases clipped from V and 9 bases from J, the junction kept 12 bases outside the gene matches. From germline, CDR1 is MNHEY and CDR2 SVGAGI. The CDR3 runs 16 residues. The chain's CDR3 is CASSYAFGTGQSEQFF. The CDR3 DNA sequence: TGTGCCAGCAGTTACGCCTTTGGGACAGGCCAGAGTGAGCAGTTCTTC.